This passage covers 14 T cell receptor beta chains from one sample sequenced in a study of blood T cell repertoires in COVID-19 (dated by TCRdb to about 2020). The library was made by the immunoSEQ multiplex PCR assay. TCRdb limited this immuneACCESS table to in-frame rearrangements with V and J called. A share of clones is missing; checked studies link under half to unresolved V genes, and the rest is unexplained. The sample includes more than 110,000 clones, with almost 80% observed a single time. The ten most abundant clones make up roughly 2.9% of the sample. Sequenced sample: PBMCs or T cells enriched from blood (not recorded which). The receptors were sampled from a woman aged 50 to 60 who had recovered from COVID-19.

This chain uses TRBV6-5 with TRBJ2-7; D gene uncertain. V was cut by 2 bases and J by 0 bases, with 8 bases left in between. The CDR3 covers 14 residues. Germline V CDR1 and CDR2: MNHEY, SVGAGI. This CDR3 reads CASSYGSGSYEQYF. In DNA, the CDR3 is TGTGCCAGCAGTTACGGTAGTGGCTCCTACGAGCAGTACTTC.

The CDR3 DNA sequence: TGTGCCATCAGTGAGTCGACTGCTGGAGATGATGAGCAGTTCTTC. It encodes CAISESTAGDDEQFF. J is TRBJ2-1 and V is TRBV10-3; unclear D gene. Looked up from germline, CDR1 is ENHRY and CDR2 is SYGVKD. The CDR3 is 15 amino acids. The V and J ends lost 0 bases and 8 bases respectively, with 14 bases between them.

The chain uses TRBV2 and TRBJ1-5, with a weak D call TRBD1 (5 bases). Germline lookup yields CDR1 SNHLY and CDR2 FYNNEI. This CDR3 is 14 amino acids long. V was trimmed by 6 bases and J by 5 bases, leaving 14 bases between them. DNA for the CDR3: TGTGCCAGCAGACCGGACAAGGTTTATCAGCCCCAGCATTTT. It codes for CASRPDKVYQPQHF.

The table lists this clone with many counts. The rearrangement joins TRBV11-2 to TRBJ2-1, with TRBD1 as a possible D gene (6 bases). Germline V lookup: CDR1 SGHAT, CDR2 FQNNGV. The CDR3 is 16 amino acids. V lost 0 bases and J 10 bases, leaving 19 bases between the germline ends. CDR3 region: CASSLDLRIAGAEQFF. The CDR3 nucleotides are TGTGCCAGCAGCTTAGATCTAAGAATCGCAGGGGCCGAGCAGTTCTTC.

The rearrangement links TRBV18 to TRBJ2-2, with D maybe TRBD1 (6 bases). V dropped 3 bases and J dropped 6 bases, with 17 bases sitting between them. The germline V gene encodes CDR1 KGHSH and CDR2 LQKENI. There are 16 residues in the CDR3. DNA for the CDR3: TGTGCCAGCTCACCGGGAAAAGACAGGATCTCCGGGGAGCTGTTTTTT. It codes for CASSPGKDRISGELFF.

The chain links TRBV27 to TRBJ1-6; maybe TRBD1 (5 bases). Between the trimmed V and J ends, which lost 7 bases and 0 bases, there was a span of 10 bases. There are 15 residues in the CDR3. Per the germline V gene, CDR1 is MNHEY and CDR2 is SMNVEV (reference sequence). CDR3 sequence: CASTRGVSYNSPLHF. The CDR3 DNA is TGTGCCAGCACCCGGGGGGTCTCCTATAATTCACCCCTCCACTTT.

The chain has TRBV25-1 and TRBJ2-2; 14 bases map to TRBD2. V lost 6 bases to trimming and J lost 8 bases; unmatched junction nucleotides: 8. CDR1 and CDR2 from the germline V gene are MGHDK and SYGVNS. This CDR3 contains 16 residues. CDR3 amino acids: CASRPPGLAGVGELFF. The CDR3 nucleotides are TGTGCCAGCAGACCTCCGGGACTAGCGGGAGTTGGGGAGCTGTTTTTT.

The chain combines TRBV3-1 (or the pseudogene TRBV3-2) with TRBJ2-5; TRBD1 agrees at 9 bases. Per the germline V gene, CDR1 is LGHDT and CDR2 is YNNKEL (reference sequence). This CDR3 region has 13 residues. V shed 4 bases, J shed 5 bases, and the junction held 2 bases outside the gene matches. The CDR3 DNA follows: TGTGCCAGCAGCCTACAGGGGGCCGAGACCCAGTACTTC. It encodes CASSLQGAETQYF.

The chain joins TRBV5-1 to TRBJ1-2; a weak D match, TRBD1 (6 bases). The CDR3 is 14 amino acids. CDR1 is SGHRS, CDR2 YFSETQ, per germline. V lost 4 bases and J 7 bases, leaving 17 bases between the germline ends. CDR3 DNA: TGCGCCAGCAGCCAACAACAGGGAGAAGGTGGCTACACCTTC. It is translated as CASSQQQGEGGYTF.

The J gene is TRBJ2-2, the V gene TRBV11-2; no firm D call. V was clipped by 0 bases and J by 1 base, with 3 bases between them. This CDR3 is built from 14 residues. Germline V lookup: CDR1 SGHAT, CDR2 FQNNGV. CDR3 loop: CASSLDQNTGELFF. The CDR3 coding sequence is TGTGCCAGCAGCTTAGACCAGAACACCGGGGAGCTGTTTTTT.

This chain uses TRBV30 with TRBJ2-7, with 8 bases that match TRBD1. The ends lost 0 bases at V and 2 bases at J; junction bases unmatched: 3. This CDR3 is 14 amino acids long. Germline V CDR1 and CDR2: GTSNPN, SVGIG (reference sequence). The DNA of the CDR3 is TGTGCCTGGAGTGTCTACAGGGGGACCTACGAGCAGTACTTC. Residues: CAWSVYRGTYEQYF.

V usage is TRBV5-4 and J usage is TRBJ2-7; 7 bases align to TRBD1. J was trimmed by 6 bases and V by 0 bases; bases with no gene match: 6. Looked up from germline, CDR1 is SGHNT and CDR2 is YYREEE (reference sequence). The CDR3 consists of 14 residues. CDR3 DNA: TGTGCCAGCAGCTTGGAGGGGGCCCCCGGCGAGCAGTACTTC. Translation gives CASSLEGAPGEQYF. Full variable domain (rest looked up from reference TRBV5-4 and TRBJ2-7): ETGVTQSPTHLIKTRGQQVTLRCSSQSGHNTVSWYQQALGQGPQFIFQYYREEENGRGNFPPRFSGLQFPNYSSELNVNALELDDSALYLCASSLEGAPGEQYFGPGTRLTVT.

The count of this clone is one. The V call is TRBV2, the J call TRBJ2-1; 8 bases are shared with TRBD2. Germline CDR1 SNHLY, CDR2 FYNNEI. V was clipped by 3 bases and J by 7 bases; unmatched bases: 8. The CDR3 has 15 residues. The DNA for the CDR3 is TGTGCCAGCAGTGATTCCCGGGGGGGGCTTAATGAGCAGTTCTTC. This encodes CASSDSRGGLNEQFF. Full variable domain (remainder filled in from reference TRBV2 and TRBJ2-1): EPEVTQTPSHQVTQMGQEVILRCVPISNHLYFYWYRQILGQKVEFLVSFYNNEISEKSEIFDDQFSVERPDGSNFTLKIRSTKLEDSAMYFCASSDSRGGLNEQFFGPGTRLTVL.

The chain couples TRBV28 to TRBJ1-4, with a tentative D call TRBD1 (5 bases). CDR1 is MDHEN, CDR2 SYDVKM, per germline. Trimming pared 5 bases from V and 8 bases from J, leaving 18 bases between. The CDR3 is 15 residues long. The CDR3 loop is CASSELDKVGEKLFF. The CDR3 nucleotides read TGTGCCAGCAGTGAATTGGACAAGGTTGGAGAAAAACTGTTTTTT.